This T cell receptor (beta chain) stems from a study of T-cell memory formation after mild COVID-19. Study summary: Largely donor-specific TCR clusters were found. The study, taken as a whole, reports: Clones that shrank (day 15 to 85) were balanced CD4/CD8, whereas later expanders leaned CD4+. Among clones peaking at day 37 in the second wave, SARS-CoV-2 specificity remained unconfirmed.

Each CDR3 protein gets one entry after TCRdb re-called the 5' RACE reads with MiXCR. The top ten clones hold about a fifth of a sample with under 550,000 distinct CDR3 sequences, roughly 17% of them seen once. Per the germline V gene, CDR1 is PRHDT and CDR2 is FYEKMQ (reference sequence). The CDR3 spans 17 residues. Trimming removed 5 bases from V and 0 bases from J; junction bases left unmatched: 9. This clonotype was counted between two and nine times. As yet, its antigen is unknown. This clonotype was sampled from a man aged 18 to 35 who had mild COVID-19 (a few samples of this study predate the infection). Cell type and time point are not known. J is TRBJ2-3 and V is TRBV13; 9 bases agree with TRBD1. Sequenced: PBMCs or a T cell subset sorted from them (not recorded which). The CDR3 DNA sequence: TGTGCCAGCAGCCCCAGGGACAGGGTCCTTAGCACAGATACGCAGTATTTT. It is translated as CASSPRDRVLSTDTQYF.